The next 13 T cell receptor beta chains were all read from a single sample in a study of shared clonotypes between healthy human individuals (TCRdb year 2020). Library preparation used the immunoSEQ multiplex PCR assay. Sourced from immuneACCESS, this table was stored by TCRdb with only in-frame sequences that have V and J called. A share of the clones is absent; for the studies checked, an unresolved V gene accounts for under half, and the remainder has no known explanation. Here the sample has approximately 640,000 clones; roughly 88% occur a single time. The ten largest clones add up to 30% to 40% of the sample. The sample comprised memory CD8+ T cells from PBMCs. This specimen's cell subset or site label, per the study, means: CD45RO+ cells pooled with CCR7-negative TemRA cells. The receptors here all came from a man between 18 and 29 years old in good health. Some clones in this sample may be carry-over from other donors' samples.

The chain has TRBV5-1 and TRBJ2-3, with 8 nucleotides matching TRBD2. V shed 3 bases and J 3 bases; nucleotides not matched to a gene: 9. The CDR3 is 16 residues long. Germline CDR1 reads SGHRS; CDR2 reads YFSETQ. CDR3 protein: CASSSQGLVATDTQYF. CDR3 coding DNA: TGCGCCAGCAGCTCCCAGGGACTAGTGGCGACAGATACGCAGTATTTT.

The V gene is TRBV7-2, the J gene TRBJ2-2; D uncertain. V lost 5 bases and J lost 0, with 7 bases in between. The CDR3 sequence is 14 residues long. Germline V lookup: CDR1 SGHTA, CDR2 FQGNSA. CDR3 in DNA: TGTGCCAGCAGCGGCCTATCGAACACCGGGGAGCTGTTTTTT. It encodes CASSGLSNTGELFF.

The CDR3 protein is CASSIIPIPGDTEAFF. The CDR3 DNA sequence: TGTGCCAGTAGTATAATCCCCATCCCAGGGGACACTGAAGCTTTCTTT. The chain joins TRBV19 to TRBJ1-1, with a possible D match to TRBD1 (6 bases). V was cut by 2 bases and J by 3 bases, with 16 bases left in between. The CDR3 spans 16 residues. Germline-derived CDR1 and CDR2 are LNHDA and SQIVND (reference sequence).

About this clone: The same CDR3 can be traced to other DNA sequences in this sample. The chain carries TRBV7-3 and TRBJ1-1, with D uncertain. The V gene lost 2 bases and the J gene lost 0 bases, with 4 bases spanning the gap. CDR3 length equals 13 residues. CDR1 is SGHTA, CDR2 FQGTGA, per germline. The CDR3 loop is CASSLALNTEAFF. The CDR3 coding sequence is TGTGCCAGCAGCTTAGCGCTGAACACTGAAGCTTTCTTT.

Only one count was recorded for this clone. V is TRBV19 and J is TRBJ1-1; 10 nucleotides align to TRBD1. This CDR3 has 15 amino acids. J lost 2 bases, V lost 3 bases, and 3 bases had no gene match. The germline V gene encodes CDR1 LNHDA and CDR2 SQIVND (reference sequence). The CDR3 sequence: CASSIDRGLNTEAFF. CDR3 sequence (DNA): TGTGCCAGTAGTATCGACAGGGGGCTCAACACTGAAGCTTTCTTT.

The rearrangement uses TRBV9 and TRBJ2-1, with TRBD2 matching over 9 bases. Germline assignment: CDR1 SGDLS and CDR2 YYNGEE. This CDR3 has 16 amino acids. The V segment lost 0 bases and the J segment 3 bases; nucleotides outside the gene matches: 4. CDR3 nucleotide sequence: TGTGCCAGCAGCGTAGAAGTAGCGGGAGACTACAATGAGCAGTTCTTC. Its protein product is CASSVEVAGDYNEQFF.

V and J are TRBV5-6 and TRBJ2-5; perhaps TRBD2 as D (6 bases). The V gene lost 5 bases and the J gene lost 4 bases, with 21 bases spanning the gap. The germline CDR1 and CDR2 sequences are SGHDT and YYEEEE. CDR3 length: 16 residues. Written as DNA, the CDR3 is TGTGCCAGCAGTTGGGCGGGACTCGCAAACCTAGAGACCCAGTACTTC. The encoded protein is CASSWAGLANLETQYF.

CDR3 in amino acids: CASSVFRGQVGELFF. The CDR3 region has the DNA TGTGCCAGCAGCGTATTCAGGGGGCAGGTCGGGGAGCTGTTTTTT. V gene TRBV9 combines with J gene TRBJ2-2; TRBD1 matches 8 bases. V lost 1 base, J lost 7 bases, and 6 bases stayed unmatched. This CDR3 comprises 15 residues. Germline-derived CDR1 and CDR2 are SGDLS and YYNGEE. Using reference TRBV9 and TRBJ2-2 for the parts outside the CDR3, the full variable domain is DSGVTQTPKHLITATGQRVTLRCSPRSGDLSVYWYQQSLDQGLQFLIQYYNGEERAKGNILERFSAQQFPDLHSELNLSSLELGDSALYFCASSVFRGQVGELFFGEGSRLTVL.

The chain links TRBV7-8 to TRBJ1-4; TRBD1 might be the D (5 bases). V gave up 5 bases and J gave up 8 bases, with 18 bases separating them. This CDR3 has 15 amino acids. The germline V gene has CDR1 SGHVS and CDR2 FQNEAQ. CDR3 sequence: CASSPKGYEREKLFF. CDR3 DNA: TGTGCCAGCAGCCCAAAGGGGTACGAGCGGGAAAAACTGTTTTTT.

This clone was recorded a few times. The V and J genes are TRBV6-1 and TRBJ1-2, with D unclear. The germline V gene encodes CDR1 MNHNS and CDR2 SASEGT. V lost 11 bases to trimming and J lost 3 bases, with 10 bases between them. CDR3 length: 11 residues. The CDR3 is CAAGLDYGYTF. CDR3 DNA sequence: TGTGCCGCGGGGTTGGACTATGGCTACACCTTC.

As for this clone: The same CDR3 arises from other DNA sequences in this sample as well. V is TRBV7-9 and J is TRBJ1-1, with D perhaps TRBD1 (6 bases). V dropped 2 bases and J dropped 5 bases, with 6 bases sitting between them. The CDR3 loop spans 12 amino acids. Germline V CDR1 and CDR2: SEHNR, FQNEAQ (reference sequence). This chain's CDR3 is CASSLTGTEAFF. The CDR3 DNA is TGTGCCAGCAGCTTAACAGGGACTGAAGCTTTCTTT.

The V call is TRBV27, the J call TRBJ2-3, with D unclear. CDR1 is MNHEY, CDR2 SMNVEV, per germline (reference sequence). The CDR3 totals 12 residues. V shed 8 bases and J shed 3 bases, with 9 bases lying between them. CDR3 amino acids: CASAVGTDTQYF. The CDR3 DNA is TGTGCCAGCGCTGTAGGGACAGATACGCAGTATTTT.

This sequence joins TRBV19 and TRBJ1-3; D remains ambiguous. Deletions cut 3 bases from V and 9 bases from J, with 12 bases between. This CDR3 is 13 amino acids long. The germline CDR1 and CDR2 sequences are LNHDA and SQIVND (reference sequence). The CDR3 region has the DNA TGTGCCAGTAGTATGGGCGCCGTAGGCACCATATATTTT. Its translation is CASSMGAVGTIYF.